A single sample gave rise to the 29 T cell receptor beta chains below, sequenced in a study of CD8+ T cells in alopecia areata (dated by TCRdb to between 2017 and 2018). Interpreted using the paper, the time point label stands for: baseline before oral tofacitinib. Preparation of the library involved the immunoSEQ multiplex PCR assay. For TCR sequencing, RNA was extracted from every sample and reverse transcribed into cDNA to serve as template. Here the immuneACCESS table is served through TCRdb, limited to in-frame sequences with V and J called. Missing clones are a known gap in these copies; in checked studies unresolved V genes cover under half, and the rest lacks a known reason. The sample table records some 170,000 clones; about 60% of these occur just once. The ten largest clones take up under 15% of the sample. Sequences were derived from CD4+ T cells sorted from blood, sampled at week 0. These receptors were taken from a human donor with alopecia areata.

In the case of this clone: The same CDR3 also results from other DNA sequences found in this sample. The chain employs TRBV5-1 and TRBJ2-7, with 8 bases identical to TRBD1. V was pared by 0 bases and J by 3 bases, with 2 bases of the junction left unmatched. Germline V gene lookup returns CDR1 SGHRS and CDR2 YFSETQ. This CDR3 is built from 14 residues. The CDR3 nucleotides read TGCGCCAGCAGCTTGGGACAGGGGATCTACGAGCAGTACTTC. Amino acid sequence: CASSLGQGIYEQYF.

The V and J genes are TRBV15 and TRBJ1-1; D not resolved. Per germline, CDR1 LNHNV and CDR2 YYDKDF (reference sequence). V lost 0 bases to trimming and J lost 1 base, with 9 bases between them. The CDR3 runs 15 residues. CDR3 amino acids: CATSRDIAGNTEAFF. CDR3 in DNA: TGTGCCACCAGCAGAGATATTGCAGGGAACACTGAAGCTTTCTTT.

J is TRBJ2-3 and V is TRBV9; 7 bases match TRBD1. The length of the CDR3 is 16 residues. Germline V gene data show CDR1 as SGDLS and CDR2 as YYNGEE. J gave up 3 bases and V 1 base, and 8 bases lay outside the gene matches. CDR3 sequence (DNA): TGTGCCAGCAGCGTAAAGAGGGGGCTCGGGACAGATACGCAGTATTTT. This encodes CASSVKRGLGTDTQYF. The full variable domain, its missing parts supplied by reference TRBV9 and TRBJ2-3, is DSGVTQTPKHLITATGQRVTLRCSPRSGDLSVYWYQQSLDQGLQFLIQYYNGEERAKGNILERFSAQQFPDLHSELNLSSLELGDSALYFCASSVKRGLGTDTQYFGPGTRLTVL.

This clone came up a few times. V gene TRBV29-1 combines with J gene TRBJ1-4; no clear D. The CDR3 is made up of 8 amino acids. The germline V gene encodes CDR1 SQVTM and CDR2 ANQGSEA. Trimming took 3 bases from V and 15 from J, leaving 5 bases between them. The CDR3 region is CSVDGVFF. CDR3 DNA sequence: TGCAGCGTTGATGGAGTGTTTTTT.

The V gene is TRBV10-3, the J gene TRBJ2-7, with 7 bases matching TRBD1. The germline V gene encodes CDR1 ENHRY and CDR2 SYGVKD. Losses at the gene ends were 5 bases for V and 4 bases for J; bases not matched to a gene: 5. This CDR3 region has 13 residues. DNA for the CDR3: TGTGCCATCAGTCGGGACAGTAGGTACGAGCAGTACTTC. Encoded protein: CAISRDSRYEQYF.

The chain joins TRBV5-1 to TRBJ1-2; D gene uncertain. The CDR3 length is 14 residues. V was pared by 3 bases and J by 3 bases, with 12 bases between. Germline CDR1 and CDR2: SGHRS and YFSETQ. CDR3 bases: TGCGCCAGCAGCTCATCTTTGGACGACTATGGCTACACCTTC. It yields the protein CASSSSLDDYGYTF. The full variable domain, its missing parts supplied by reference TRBV5-1 and TRBJ1-2, is KAGVTQTPRYLIKTRGQQVTLSCSPISGHRSVSWYQQTPGQGLQFLFEYFSETQRNKGNFPGRFSGRQFSNSRSEMNVSTLELGDSALYLCASSSSLDDYGYTFGSGTRLTVV.

This clone came up a few times. This chain connects TRBV25-1 to TRBJ2-2; D gene uncertain. This CDR3 is 11 amino acids long. V lost 5 bases and J lost 9, with 7 bases in between. Germline CDR1 MGHDK, CDR2 SYGVNS. Written as DNA, the CDR3 is TGTGCCAGCAGTCTTGATCGGGAGCTGTTTTTT. Translation: CASSLDRELFF.

V and J are TRBV11-2 and TRBJ1-1; D is perhaps TRBD1 (5 bases). V shed 0 bases and J shed 7 bases, with 12 bases lying between them. Germline V gene data show CDR1 as SGHAT and CDR2 as FQNNGV. This CDR3 spans 14 amino acids. CDR3 sequence (DNA): TGTGCCAGCAGCTTAGACCTCAGGGTTTATGAAGCTTTCTTT. Translated, it gives CASSLDLRVYEAFF. The full variable domain, in which reference TRBV11-2 and TRBJ1-1 provide the parts outside the CDR3, is EAGVAQSPRYKIIEKRQSVAFWCNPISGHATLYWYQQILGQGPKLLIQFQNNGVVDDSQLPKDRFSAERLKGVDSTLKIQPAKLEDSAVYLCASSLDLRVYEAFFGQGTRLTVV.

The V gene is TRBV9, the J gene TRBJ1-6; 7 nucleotides agree with TRBD1. The CDR3 is 14 residues long. Germline trimming cut 2 bases from V and 6 bases from J; bases unmatched to any gene: 2. From germline, CDR1 is SGDLS and CDR2 YYNGEE. CDR3 bases: TGTGCCAGCAGCGTGACAGGGCTTAATTCACCCCTCCACTTT. This gives the protein CASSVTGLNSPLHF.

This rearrangement joins TRBV27 to TRBJ1-2; a possible D gene is TRBD1 (5 bases). The CDR3 is 13 amino acids. The V gene's germline CDR1 is MNHEY and CDR2 SMNVEV (reference sequence). V was trimmed by 2 bases and J by 5 bases, leaving 9 bases between them. The chain's CDR3 is CASSLGTPYGYTF. The CDR3 DNA reads TGTGCCAGCAGTTTAGGGACGCCTTATGGCTACACCTTC.

The V gene is TRBV29-1, the J gene TRBJ2-5; D not certain. Germline V gene lookup returns CDR1 SQVTM and CDR2 ANQGSEA. The CDR3 covers 11 residues. Trimming cost V 4 bases and J 4 bases, with 7 bases left between them. CDR3 protein: CSVGVSETQYF. The DNA for the CDR3 is TGCAGCGTTGGGGTCTCAGAGACCCAGTACTTC.

In regard to this clone: Other DNA sequences from this sample encode an identical CDR3 as well. V is TRBV6-5 and J is TRBJ2-3; no definite D call. V gave up 5 bases and J gave up 0 bases, with 3 bases separating them. The CDR3 contains 12 residues. Per germline, CDR1 MNHEY and CDR2 SVGAGI. CDR3 region: CASSGSTDTQYF. The CDR3 DNA reads TGTGCCAGCAGTGGGAGCACAGATACGCAGTATTTT.

This clone turned up a few times. This sequence joins TRBV15 and TRBJ2-3, with D unresolved. The CDR3 runs to 14 residues. The ends were cut back, 3 bases at V and 2 bases at J, with 9 bases in the middle. Germline CDR1 is LNHNV and CDR2 is YYDKDF (reference sequence). CDR3: CATSSRGNTDTQYF. In DNA, the CDR3 is TGTGCCACCAGCAGCAGAGGTAACACAGATACGCAGTATTTT.

This clone was detected only a few times. The rearrangement uses TRBV29-1 and TRBJ1-5; TRBD1 agrees at 11 bases. After removal of 3 bases from V and 5 bases from J, the junction contained 9 bases not matched to a gene. The CDR3 has 16 residues. The germline V gene encodes CDR1 SQVTM and CDR2 ANQGSEA. The CDR3: CSVDGTGGNPHQPQHF. CDR3 in DNA: TGCAGCGTTGACGGGACAGGGGGAAATCCCCATCAGCCCCAGCATTTT.

This rearrangement joins TRBV5-6 to TRBJ2-3; 7 bases are shared with TRBD1. V shed 4 bases and J 3 bases; nucleotides not matched to a gene: 2. Germline assignment: CDR1 SGHDT and CDR2 YYEEEE. The CDR3 totals 13 residues. The DNA of the CDR3 is TGTGCCAGCAGCCGGGACAGAACAGATACGCAGTATTTT. This codes for CASSRDRTDTQYF.

The gene calls are TRBV29-1 and TRBJ1-6, with D perhaps matching TRBD1 (5 bases). The CDR3 is made up of 13 amino acids. Germline V gene lookup returns CDR1 SQVTM and CDR2 ANQGSEA. The CDR3 DNA sequence: TGCAACCTCAGGGTTGCCTATAATTCACCCCTCCACTTT. This sequence encodes CNLRVAYNSPLHF.

CDR3 bases: TGCAGCGTGGAGAAAAGGGGACAGTCCAATGAGCAGTTCTTC. It codes for CSVEKRGQSNEQFF. The chain employs TRBV29-1 and TRBJ2-1, with TRBD1 matching over 7 bases. This CDR3 comprises 14 residues. Germline trimming cut 6 bases from V and 6 bases from J; bases unmatched to any gene: 11. In germline, CDR1 is SQVTM, CDR2 ANQGSEA.

V gene TRBV5-6 combines with J gene TRBJ1-1; D ambiguous. Trimming shortened V by 4 bases and J by 7 bases, and 11 bases separated the two germline ends. The germline V gene encodes CDR1 SGHDT and CDR2 YYEEEE. CDR3 length: 12 amino acids. Here the CDR3 reads CASSTGLIEAFF. For the CDR3, the DNA is TGTGCCAGCAGCACCGGACTGATTGAAGCTTTCTTT.

The genes are TRBV11-1 and TRBJ1-4, with D tentatively TRBD1 (5 bases). The CDR3 runs 14 residues. Trimming removed 5 bases at V and 6 bases at J, with 13 bases between. Germline loops: CDR1 SGHAT, CDR2 FQDESV (reference sequence). The CDR3 coding sequence is TGTGCCAGCAGCCCTGCATGGGGGGATGAAAAACTGTTTTTT. It codes for CASSPAWGDEKLFF.

V is TRBV27 and J is TRBJ1-5, with D hard to call. The CDR3 covers 15 residues. The V end lost 2 bases, the J end lost 0 bases, and 8 bases lay between the germline ends. The germline V gene encodes CDR1 MNHEY and CDR2 SMNVEV (reference sequence). The chain's CDR3 is CASSLGRNSNQPQHF. The CDR3 DNA reads as TGTGCCAGCAGTTTAGGACGGAATAGCAATCAGCCCCAGCATTTT.

The rearrangement joins TRBV30 to TRBJ1-1; D is ambiguous. Trimming removed 0 bases from V and 2 bases from J, with 7 bases in between. The CDR3 sequence is 13 residues long. Germline V gives CDR1 GTSNPN, CDR2 SVGIG (reference sequence). CDR3 nucleotides: TGTGCCTGGAGTGTAGTGGTTAACACTGAAGCTTTCTTT. Translating it yields CAWSVVVNTEAFF.

This clone was counted once. The genes are TRBV6-1 and TRBJ1-5; no firm D call. V lost 2 bases to trimming and J lost 4 bases, with 6 bases between them. The CDR3 length is 13 residues. Looked up from germline, CDR1 is MNHNS and CDR2 is SASEGT. The CDR3 coding sequence is TGTGCCAGCAGTGAAACATGGAATCAGCCCCAGCATTTT. Translated, it gives CASSETWNQPQHF.

The table lists this clone with a count of one. J is TRBJ2-7 and V is TRBV25-1, with no clear D. This CDR3 region has 13 residues. Germline V gene lookup returns CDR1 MGHDK and CDR2 SYGVNS. V dropped 7 bases and J dropped 3 bases, with 13 bases sitting between them. CDR3 in amino acids: CASTPAAFYEQYF. The CDR3, as DNA: TGTGCCAGCACTCCGGCGGCCTTCTACGAGCAGTACTTC.

The chain has TRBV4-2 and TRBJ1-6; TRBD1 might be the D (5 bases). Trimming removed 0 bases from V and 7 bases from J, with 13 bases in between. This CDR3 is 16 amino acids long. Germline V CDR1 and CDR2: LGHNA, YNFKEQ. DNA for the CDR3: TGTGCCAGCAGCCAAGAATCCTTAGGGGAGAATTCACCCCTCCACTTT. This sequence encodes CASSQESLGENSPLHF.

The CDR3 loop is CASSQTTDSPLHF. The DNA of the CDR3 is TGTGCCAGCAGCCAGACCACCGATTCACCCCTCCACTTT. The chain is built from TRBV14 and TRBJ1-6; D gene unclear. The germline V gene encodes CDR1 SGHDN and CDR2 FVKESK. V lost 3 bases, J lost 8 bases, and 8 bases lay in between. There are 13 residues in the CDR3.

This clone has a handful of counts. The chain recombines TRBV30 with TRBJ1-2, with 7 bases identical to TRBD1. This CDR3 comprises 13 residues. J was trimmed by 8 bases and V by 5 bases; bases with no gene match: 11. The germline CDR1 and CDR2 sequences are GTSNPN and SVGIG (reference sequence). CDR3 sequence: CAWGQEARRGYTF. The DNA of the CDR3 is TGTGCCTGGGGACAGGAGGCCCGGCGGGGCTACACCTTC.

The chain combines TRBV30 with TRBJ2-6; D call uncertain. Looked up from germline, CDR1 is GTSNPN and CDR2 is SVGIG (reference sequence). Trimming removed 4 bases at V and 0 bases at J, with 10 bases between. This CDR3 region has 15 residues. The CDR3 protein is CAWTLLSSGANVLTF. The CDR3 coding sequence is TGTGCCTGGACCCTCCTGAGCTCTGGGGCCAACGTCCTGACTTTC. The variable domain in full, completed from reference TRBV30 and TRBJ2-6, reads SQTIHQWPATLVQPVGSPLSLECTVEGTSNPNLYWYRQAAGRGLQLLFYSVGIGQISSEVPQNLSASRPQDRQFILSSKKLLLSDSGFYLCAWTLLSSGANVLTFGAGSRLTVL.

The chain employs TRBV2 and TRBJ1-5, with D unresolved. Deletions cut 4 bases from V and 6 bases from J, with 13 bases between. This CDR3 region has 14 residues. Per germline, CDR1 SNHLY and CDR2 FYNNEI. The CDR3 loop is CASSVQPSGQPQHF. The DNA of the CDR3 is TGTGCCAGCAGTGTACAGCCGTCAGGTCAGCCCCAGCATTTT. The variable domain in full, with the rest retrieved from reference TRBV2 and TRBJ1-5, is EPEVTQTPSHQVTQMGQEVILRCVPISNHLYFYWYRQILGQKVEFLVSFYNNEISEKSEIFDDQFSVERPDGSNFTLKIRSTKLEDSAMYFCASSVQPSGQPQHFGDGTRLSIL.

The chain employs TRBV2 and TRBJ2-5, with D uncertain. V was pared by 3 bases and J by 1 base, with 12 bases between. Looked up from germline, CDR1 is SNHLY and CDR2 is FYNNEI. The CDR3 has 15 amino acids. The CDR3 coding sequence is TGTGCCAGCAGTGAGGGCATTTTCCCCCAAGAGACCCAGTACTTC. Protein: CASSEGIFPQETQYF.